This T cell receptor (beta chain) was captured by sequencing in a study of identical twins. Notes on the study in general: The study found excess low generation probability among twin-shared out-of-frame alpha sequences.

With regard to this clonotype: Its antigen is undetermined.

CDR1 is MDHEN, CDR2 SYDVKM, per germline. This CDR3 spans 16 amino acids. Losses at the gene ends were 5 bases for V and 4 bases for J; bases not matched to a gene: 8. Template switching, a step in the protocol, added a universal primer site, and cDNA carried unique molecular identifiers. MiXCR was run by TCRdb on the 5' RACE reads, yielding one entry per CDR3 protein. The top ten hold 1.5% to 2% of the sample, which has some 630,000 distinct CDR3 sequences, 7% to 7.5% seen once. The same data also went into a second study, on yellow fever vaccine responses in identical twins. In that study: As reported, the vaccine T cell response of twins seemed partly convergent and partly personalized.

Specimen: PBMCs. The chain links TRBV28 to TRBJ2-5, with 12 bases aligning to TRBD2. This clonotype originated in a woman under 30 in good health. The CDR3 reads CASSTTILAGGETQYF. The CDR3 DNA reads as TGTGCCAGCAGTACAACAATACTAGCGGGGGGAGAGACCCAGTACTTC.